The T cell receptor (beta chain) described here comes from a study of T cells in Graves' hyperthyroidism and ophthalmopathy. Amplification yielded TCR beta CDR3 regions, with RNA transcripts as the source. Using the HTBI primer set, a first-round RT-PCR was run on the TCR CDR3. MiXCR, run by TCRdb on the multiplex PCR reads, gives a single entry per CDR3 protein. This sample has a few hundred thousand distinct CDR3 sequences, with 46% found just once. With 2 bases removed from V and 8 bases from J, the gap between germline ends came to 18 bases. The CDR3 contains 15 residues. Germline values: CDR1 SGHVS, CDR2 FNYEAQ.

The specimen was peripheral blood or thyroid tissue (not recorded which). This chain joins TRBV7-6 and TRBJ1-2, with D unresolved. The TCR comes from a woman younger than 35 with Graves' hyperthyroidism. In nucleotides, the CDR3 is TGTGCCAGCAGCTTAACCCCGGGGAACTCAGACGGCTACACCTTC. It encodes CASSLTPGNSDGYTF.